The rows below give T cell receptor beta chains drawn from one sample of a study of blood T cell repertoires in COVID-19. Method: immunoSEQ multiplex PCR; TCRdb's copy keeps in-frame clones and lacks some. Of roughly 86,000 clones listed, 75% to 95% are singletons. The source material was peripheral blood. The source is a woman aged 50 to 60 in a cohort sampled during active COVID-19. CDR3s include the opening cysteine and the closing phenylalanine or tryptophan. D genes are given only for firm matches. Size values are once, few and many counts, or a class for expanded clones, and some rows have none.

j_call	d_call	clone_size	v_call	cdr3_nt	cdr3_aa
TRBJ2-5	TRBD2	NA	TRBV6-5	TGTGCCAGCACATTTACTAGCGGGGAGATTCAGTACTTC	CASTFTSGEIQYF
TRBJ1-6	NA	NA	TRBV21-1	TGTGCCAGCAGCATTATCCCTTCTCTTCCGGAGGTTTATAATTCACCCCTCCACTTT	CASSIIPSLPEVYNSPLHF
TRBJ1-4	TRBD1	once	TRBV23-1	TGCGCCAGCACTGCCTCCGGGACAGGGGTTTCATATCATGAAAAACTGTTTTTT	CASTASGTGVSYHEKLFF
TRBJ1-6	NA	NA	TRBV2	TGTGCCAAGGGCGCGTCGGGGGTATATAATTCACCCCTCCACTTT	CAKGASGVYNSPLHF
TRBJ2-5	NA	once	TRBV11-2	TGTGCCAGCAGCTACCGGCGGGGCACAGACCAAGAGACCCAGTACTTC	CASSYRRGTDQETQYF
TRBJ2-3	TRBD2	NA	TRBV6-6	TGTGCCAGCAGTCGAACTAGCGGGAGGGTACCACCAACCTGGGGTACGCAGTATTTT	CASSRTSGRVPPTWGTQYF
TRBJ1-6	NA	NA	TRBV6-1	TGTGCCAGCAGTGTTAACCTCGTGCAGGGGAAGAATTCACCCCTCCACTTT	CASSVNLVQGKNSPLHF
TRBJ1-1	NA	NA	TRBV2	TGTGCCAGCAGTTTCCACGCAGGGCGGGGCGGGAACACTGAAGCTTTCTTT	CASSFHAGRGGNTEAFF
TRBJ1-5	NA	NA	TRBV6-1	TGTGCCAGCAGTGGACGACAGGCTCGTTATAGCAATCAGCCCCAGCATTTT	CASSGRQARYSNQPQHF
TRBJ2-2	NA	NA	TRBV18	TGTGCCAGCTCACGGACAGAGAACACCGGGGAGCTGTTTTTT	CASSRTENTGELFF
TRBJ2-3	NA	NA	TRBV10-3	TGTGCCATCAGTGACGGAGGAAGCACAGATACGCAGTATTTT	CAISDGGSTDTQYF
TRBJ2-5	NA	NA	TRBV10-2	TGCGCCAGCAGTGGTGGGGGGACCTCACAAGAGACCCAGTACTTC	CASSGGGTSQETQYF
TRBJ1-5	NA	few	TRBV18	TGTGCCAGCTCCCCTGGGACACCTTCTCAAAATCAGCCCCAGCATTTT	CASSPGTPSQNQPQHF
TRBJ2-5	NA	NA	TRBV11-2	TGTGCCAGCAGCTTAATGGGACAATTCCAAGAGACCCAGTACTTC	CASSLMGQFQETQYF
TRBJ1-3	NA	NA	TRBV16	TGTGCCAGCAGCCAGGATTCGGGGACTGGAAACACCATATATTTT	CASSQDSGTGNTIYF
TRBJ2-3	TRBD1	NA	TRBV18	TGTGCCAGCTCACGGGGGACAGGGGAGACAGATACGCAGTATTTT	CASSRGTGETDTQYF
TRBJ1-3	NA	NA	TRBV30	TGTGCCTTGGACAGCAACTCTGGAAACACCATATATTTT	CALDSNSGNTIYF
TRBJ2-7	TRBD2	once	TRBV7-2	TGTGCCAGCAGCCTGGGGGAGGGGAAGTCCTACGAGCAGTACTTC	CASSLGEGKSYEQYF
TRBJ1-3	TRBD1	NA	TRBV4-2	TGTGCCAGCAGCCAAGAAATGGACAGGAGATTCTCTGGAAACACCATATATTTT	CASSQEMDRRFSGNTIYF
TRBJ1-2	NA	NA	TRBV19	TGTGCCACCGAGGAAGGGGGTCTAGGCTACACCTTC	CATEEGGLGYTF
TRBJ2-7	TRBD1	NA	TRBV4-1	TGCGCCAGCAGCCATGGACAGGGGGCTTACGAGCAGTACTTC	CASSHGQGAYEQYF
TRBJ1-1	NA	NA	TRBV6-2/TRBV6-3	TGTGCCAGCAGTTACCCGCCGGACACTGAAGCTTTCTTT	CASSYPPDTEAFF
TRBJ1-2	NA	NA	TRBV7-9	TGTGCCAGCAGCTTAGCCGGCAGGGCGAACTATGGCTACACCTTC	CASSLAGRANYGYTF
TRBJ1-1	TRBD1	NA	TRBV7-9	TGTGCCAGCAGCGCTACAGGGGTAAACACTGAAGCTTTCTTT	CASSATGVNTEAFF
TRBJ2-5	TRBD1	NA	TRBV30	TGTGCCTGGAGTGTGGACAGGGGGTTTCAAGAGACCCAGTACTTC	CAWSVDRGFQETQYF
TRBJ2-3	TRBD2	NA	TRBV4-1	TGCGCCAGCAGCCATAGACTAGCGGGGAAACGGAGCGATACGCAGTATTTT	CASSHRLAGKRSDTQYF
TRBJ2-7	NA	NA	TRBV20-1	TGCAGTGCTAGTTCGGGGATCGGCTACGAGCAGTACTTC	CSASSGIGYEQYF
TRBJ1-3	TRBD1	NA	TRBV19	TGTGCCAGTAACGATGGGGGACAGAACCCTACCAGCTCTGGAAACACCATATATTTT	CASNDGGQNPTSSGNTIYF
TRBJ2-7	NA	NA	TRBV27	TGTGCCAGCAGAGATTCCCGCGGGACTCAATACTACGAGCAGTACTTC	CASRDSRGTQYYEQYF
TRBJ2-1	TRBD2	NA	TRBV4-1	TGCGCCAGCAGCCAAGATAGGGGAGGGTTTAGCAATGAGCAGTTCTTC	CASSQDRGGFSNEQFF
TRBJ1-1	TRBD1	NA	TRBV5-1	TGCGCCAGCAGAATAAGCAGGGGGGTACACACTGAAGCTTTCTTT	CASRISRGVHTEAFF
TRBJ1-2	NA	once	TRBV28	TGTGCCAGCAGTGGAGCGGACAGTTCTAGGACGGCTTACTATGGCTACACCTTC	CASSGADSSRTAYYGYTF
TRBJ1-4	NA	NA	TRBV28	TGTGCCAGCACTTTGCCGCGGAAAAATGAAAAACTGTTTTTT	CASTLPRKNEKLFF
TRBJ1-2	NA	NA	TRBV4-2	TGTGCCAGCAGCCCAGGGGAGGGCCGCTACACCTTC	CASSPGEGRYTF
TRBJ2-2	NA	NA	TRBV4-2	TGTGCCAGCAGCCAAGATCCTACCGGGGGCGGGGAGCTGTTTTTT	CASSQDPTGGGELFF
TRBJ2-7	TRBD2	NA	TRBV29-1	TGCACCGGGGGGGTTAGCTACGAGCAGTACTTC	CTGGVSYEQYF
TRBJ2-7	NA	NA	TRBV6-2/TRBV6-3	TGTGCCAGCAGTCGGGGGTACGAGCAGTACTTC	CASSRGYEQYF
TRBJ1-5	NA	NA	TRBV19	TGTGCCAGTAGTAATCCCGGGGGACTTAATCAGCCCCAGCATTTT	CASSNPGGLNQPQHF
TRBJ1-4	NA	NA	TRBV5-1	TGCGCCAGCAGCTTGATGGGCGCAACTAATGAAAAACTGTTTTTT	CASSLMGATNEKLFF
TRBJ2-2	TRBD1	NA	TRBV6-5	TGTGCCAGCAGTTTCGGGACAGGGTCTGGTACCGGGGAGCTGTTTTTT	CASSFGTGSGTGELFF
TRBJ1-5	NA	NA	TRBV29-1	TGCAGCGTTGAAGTGGCAGGGGCTCAGCCCCAGCATTTT	CSVEVAGAQPQHF
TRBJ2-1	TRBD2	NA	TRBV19	TGTGCCAGTAGTTTCCTAGCGGTAGACAATGAGCAGTTCTTC	CASSFLAVDNEQFF
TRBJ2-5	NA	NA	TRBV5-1	TGCGCCAGCAGTGCGGGACGGACACAAGAGACCCAGTACTTC	CASSAGRTQETQYF
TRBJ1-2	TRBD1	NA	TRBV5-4	TGTGCCAGCAGCCTAGGACAGGTCGATGGCTACACCTTC	CASSLGQVDGYTF
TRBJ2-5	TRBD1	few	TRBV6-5	TGTGCCAGCAGTCCGAGCGGGACAGGGAGGGCGACCCAGTACTTC	CASSPSGTGRATQYF
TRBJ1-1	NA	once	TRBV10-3	TGTGCCATCATGCAGGGCACTGAAGCTTTCTTT	CAIMQGTEAFF
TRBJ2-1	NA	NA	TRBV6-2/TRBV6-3	TGTGCCAGCTGCCCCGCGGCGAGAAGCTCCTACAATGAGCAGTTCTTC	CASCPAARSSYNEQFF
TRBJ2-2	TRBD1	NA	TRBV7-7	TGTGCTAGCAGCTTACTCTCTCCCGGACAGGGCGGGGAGCTGTTTTTT	CASSLLSPGQGGELFF
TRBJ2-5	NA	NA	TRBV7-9	TGTGCCAGCAGCCGGGGGTCGGGGGAGACCCAGTACTTC	CASSRGSGETQYF
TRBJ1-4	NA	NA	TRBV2	TGTGCCAGCAGTGTGGCTGAGGGGAGGGCCCGAGGAAAACTGTTTTTT	CASSVAEGRARGKLFF
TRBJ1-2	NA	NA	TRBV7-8	TGTGCCAGCAGCGCCCAGGGTTTGGATCTCGGGGGCTACACCTTC	CASSAQGLDLGGYTF
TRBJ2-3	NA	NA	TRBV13	TGTGCCAGCAGCCAGACGGGAGAGCTTAGCACAGATACGCAGTATTTT	CASSQTGELSTDTQYF
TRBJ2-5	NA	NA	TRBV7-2	TGTGCCAGCAGCTTAGATGGCGGTCGGACCCAGTACTTC	CASSLDGGRTQYF
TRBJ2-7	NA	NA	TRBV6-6	TGTGCCAGCACACTACTGGCGGCTAGCTCCTACGAGCAGTACTTC	CASTLLAASSYEQYF
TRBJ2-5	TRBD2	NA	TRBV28	TGTGCCAGCAGTTTCCTAGCGGGAGGTATTGAGACCCAGTACTTC	CASSFLAGGIETQYF